This T cell receptor (beta chain) was found in a study of shared clonotypes between healthy human individuals. Study-wide points: A handful of donors had around 5.5% of their naive CD4 clonotypes in common. Sequencing depth was expected to influence donor clonotype sharing.

The CDR3 runs to 12 residues. Trimming stripped 5 bases from V and 9 bases from J, with 8 bases between. Germline values: CDR1 MNHEY, CDR2 SMNVEV (reference sequence). On sorted subsets, replicate PCRs used approximately 190 ng DNA, or about 30,000 T cell genomes. The method was immunoSEQ multiplex PCR; TCRdb's version includes in-frame clones alone and lacks a portion of them. The sample has around 2,000,000 clones; around 93% are singletons. Regarding this clone: Its specificity is not known.

Naive CD8 cells lacked CD45RO and underwent positive selection for CCR7, leaving out terminally differentiated effector memory CD45RA+ cells. This sequence joins TRBV27 and TRBJ1-6; no firm D call. The sequence was obtained from a man aged 18 to 29 in good health. Some clones in this sample may be carry-over from other donors' samples. The specimen sequenced was naive CD8+ T cells from PBMCs. The CDR3 DNA reads as TGTGCCAGCAGTAGCGGCGGTTCACCCCTCCACTTT. Translation: CASSSGGSPLHF.